The sequence of this TCR beta chain was determined in a study of blood T cell repertoires in COVID-19. Study background: T cells, B-cell-depleted T cells, or PBMCs provided the cDNA or gDNA that served as material.

The germline V gene has CDR1 MNHEY and CDR2 SMNVEV (reference sequence). J lost 7 bases, V lost 0 bases, and 3 bases had no gene match. There are 14 residues in the CDR3. Repertoires were generated with immunoSEQ multiplex PCR, while TCRdb's copy carries only in-frame clones and drops some. Seen here are 150,000 to 180,000 clones, approximately 80% observed once, and the top ten hold around an eighth. The receptor comes from a woman aged 60-75 years with COVID-19, enrolled during active disease. Material: peripheral blood. The chain has TRBV27 and TRBJ2-5, with 9 nucleotides matching TRBD2. The CDR3 region has the DNA TGTGCCAGCAGTTTATCTAGCGGGAGCCGGACCCAGTACTTC. Its translation: CASSLSSGSRTQYF.